Below, 5 T cell receptor beta chains from the same sample are listed, as sequenced in a study of cytomegalovirus exposure and HLA in healthy donors. The PCR was carried out with 60 Vbeta primers and 13 Jbeta primers. The method was immunoSEQ multiplex PCR; TCRdb's version includes in-frame clones alone and lacks a portion of them. The table includes about 160,000 clones, approximately 80% detected once. Sequencing used PBMCs. These receptors were collected from a man aged 40-55 years in good health and CMV-seropositive.

The CDR3 nucleotides are TGCGCCAGCAGCTTGGAGCGGCAGGGAAACACCATATATTTT. Its protein is CASSLERQGNTIYF. This rearrangement joins TRBV5-1 to TRBJ1-3; D gene unclear. Germline V lookup: CDR1 SGHRS, CDR2 YFSETQ. The V end was cut by 0 bases, the J end by 4 bases, with 8 bases between. The CDR3 is 14 residues long.

The chain is built from TRBV7-9 and TRBJ2-5; 7 bases map to TRBD1. J lost 2 bases, V lost 3 bases, and 3 bases had no gene match. Germline CDR1 and CDR2: SEHNR and FQNEAQ (reference sequence). The CDR3 spans 14 residues. The DNA for the CDR3 is TGTGCCAGCAGCTTCCAGACAGGGCAAGAGACCCAGTACTTC. This sequence encodes CASSFQTGQETQYF.

On this clone: At one of its ends the junction is not consistent with the germline gene, which may arise from a read error. Other DNA sequences in the sample encode the same CDR3. The rearrangement joins TRBV7-8 to TRBJ1-1; D not resolved. Germline values: CDR1 SGHVS, CDR2 FQNEAQ. The CDR3 totals 13 residues. CDR3 DNA sequence: TGTGCCAGCAGCCTAGCGCCAGGCACTGAAGCTTTCTTT. This translates into CASSLAPGTEAFF.

This chain uses TRBV19 with TRBJ1-5; D unresolved. Germline values: CDR1 LNHDA, CDR2 SQIVND (reference sequence). Trimming pared 7 bases from V and 2 bases from J, leaving 12 bases between. The CDR3 length is 14 residues. The DNA of the CDR3 is TGTGCCAGTACCCCTATGAGCGGCAATCAGCCCCAGCATTTT. It specifies CASTPMSGNQPQHF. The full variable domain, with the rest looked up from reference TRBV19 and TRBJ1-5, is DGGITQSPKYLFRKEGQNVTLSCEQNLNHDAMYWYRQDPGQGLRLIYYSQIVNDFQKGDIAEGYSVSREKKESFPLTVTSAQKNPTAFYLCASTPMSGNQPQHFGDGTRLSIL.

The chain is built from TRBV5-1 and TRBJ2-7; TRBD2 matches at 11 bases. The CDR3 is made up of 15 amino acids. Looked up from germline, CDR1 is SGHRS and CDR2 is YFSETQ. The ends lost 3 bases at V and 4 bases at J; junction bases unmatched: 6. CDR3 region: CASSSGLAALYEQYF. The CDR3, as DNA: TGCGCCAGCAGCTCGGGACTAGCGGCCCTATACGAGCAGTACTTC.